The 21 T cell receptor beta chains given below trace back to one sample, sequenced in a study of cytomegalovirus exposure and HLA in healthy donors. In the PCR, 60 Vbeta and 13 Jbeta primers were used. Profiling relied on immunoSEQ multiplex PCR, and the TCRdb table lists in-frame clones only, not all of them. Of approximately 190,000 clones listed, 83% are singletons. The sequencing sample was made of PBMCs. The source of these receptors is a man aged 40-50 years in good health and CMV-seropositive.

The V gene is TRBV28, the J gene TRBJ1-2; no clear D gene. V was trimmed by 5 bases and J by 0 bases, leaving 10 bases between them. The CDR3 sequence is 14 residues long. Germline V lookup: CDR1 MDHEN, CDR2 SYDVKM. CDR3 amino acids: CASSPLLTNYGYTF. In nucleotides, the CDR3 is TGTGCCAGCAGTCCTCTCCTAACTAACTATGGCTACACCTTC.

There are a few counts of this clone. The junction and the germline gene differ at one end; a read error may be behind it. Here the CDR3 DNA reads TGTGCCAGCACCGGGACAGGGACTGGGGCCAACGGCCTGACTTTC. Encoded protein: CASTGTGTGANGLTF. V is TRBV6-1 and J is TRBJ2-6; 9 bases are shared with TRBD1. The CDR3 covers 15 residues. Germline V CDR1 and CDR2: MNHNS, SASEGT.

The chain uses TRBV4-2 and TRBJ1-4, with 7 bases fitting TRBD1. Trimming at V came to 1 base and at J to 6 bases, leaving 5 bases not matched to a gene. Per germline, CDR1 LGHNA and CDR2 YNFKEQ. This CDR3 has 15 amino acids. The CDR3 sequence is CASSQGQGQDEKLFF. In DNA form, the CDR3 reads TGTGCCAGCAGCCAAGGACAGGGTCAGGATGAAAAACTGTTTTTT.

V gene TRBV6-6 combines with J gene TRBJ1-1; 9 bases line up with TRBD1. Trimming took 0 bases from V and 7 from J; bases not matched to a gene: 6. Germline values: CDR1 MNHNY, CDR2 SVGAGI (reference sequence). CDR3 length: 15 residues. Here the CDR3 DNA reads TGTGCCAGCAGTTACTCTACAACAGGGGGCAGTGAAGCTTTCTTT. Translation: CASSYSTTGGSEAFF.

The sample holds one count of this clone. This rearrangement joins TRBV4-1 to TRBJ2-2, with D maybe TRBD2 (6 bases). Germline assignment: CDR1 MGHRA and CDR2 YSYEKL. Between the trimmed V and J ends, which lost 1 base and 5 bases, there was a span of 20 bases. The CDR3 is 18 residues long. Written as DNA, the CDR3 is TGCGCCAGCAGCCAAGGTGGGGCTAGTGGGGGGAGTACCGGGGAGCTGTTTTTT. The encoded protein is CASSQGGASGGSTGELFF.

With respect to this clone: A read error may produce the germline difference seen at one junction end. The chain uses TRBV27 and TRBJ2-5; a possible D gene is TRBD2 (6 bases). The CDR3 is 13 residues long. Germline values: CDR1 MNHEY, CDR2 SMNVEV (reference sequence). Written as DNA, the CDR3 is TGTGCCAGCAGATTATGGGAGGAGGAGACCCAGTACTTC. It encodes CASRLWEEETQYF.

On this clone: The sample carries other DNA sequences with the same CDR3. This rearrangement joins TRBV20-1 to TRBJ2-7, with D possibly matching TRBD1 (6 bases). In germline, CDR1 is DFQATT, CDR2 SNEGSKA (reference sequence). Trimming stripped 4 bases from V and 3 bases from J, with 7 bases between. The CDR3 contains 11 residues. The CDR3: CSANRVYEQYF. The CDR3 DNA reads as TGCAGTGCTAACAGGGTCTACGAGCAGTACTTC.

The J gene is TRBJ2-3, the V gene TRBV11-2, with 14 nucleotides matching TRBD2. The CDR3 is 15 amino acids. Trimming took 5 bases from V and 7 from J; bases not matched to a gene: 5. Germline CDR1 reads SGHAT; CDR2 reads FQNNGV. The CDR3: CASSAGLAGGNTQYF. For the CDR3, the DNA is TGTGCCAGCAGCGCCGGACTAGCGGGAGGTAATACGCAGTATTTT.

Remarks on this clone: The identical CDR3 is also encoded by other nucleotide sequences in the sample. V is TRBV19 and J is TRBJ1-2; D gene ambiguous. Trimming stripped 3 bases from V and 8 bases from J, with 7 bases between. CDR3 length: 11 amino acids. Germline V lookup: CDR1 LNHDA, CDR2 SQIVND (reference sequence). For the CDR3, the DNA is TGTGCCAGTAGTATTCTGTCCGGCTACACCTTC. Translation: CASSILSGYTF.

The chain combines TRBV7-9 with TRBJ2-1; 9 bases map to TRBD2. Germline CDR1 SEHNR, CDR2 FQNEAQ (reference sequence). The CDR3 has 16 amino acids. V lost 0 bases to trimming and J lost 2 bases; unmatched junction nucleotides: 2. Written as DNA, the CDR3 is TGTGCCAGCAGCTTAGCGCTAGCGGGAACCTACAATGAGCAGTTCTTC. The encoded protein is CASSLALAGTYNEQFF.

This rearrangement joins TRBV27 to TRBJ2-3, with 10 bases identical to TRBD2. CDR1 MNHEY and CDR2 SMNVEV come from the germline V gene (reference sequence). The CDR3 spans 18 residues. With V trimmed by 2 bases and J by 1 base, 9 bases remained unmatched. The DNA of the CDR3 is TGTGCCAGCAGTTTAAGGCTAGCGGGAGCCGGGGGCACAGATACGCAGTATTTT. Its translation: CASSLRLAGAGGTDTQYF.

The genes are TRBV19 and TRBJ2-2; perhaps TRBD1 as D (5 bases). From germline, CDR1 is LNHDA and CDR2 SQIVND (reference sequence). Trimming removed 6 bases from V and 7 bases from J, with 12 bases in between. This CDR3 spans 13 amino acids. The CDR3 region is CASSGHTVGELFF. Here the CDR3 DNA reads TGTGCCAGTAGCGGACACACAGTCGGGGAGCTGTTTTTT.

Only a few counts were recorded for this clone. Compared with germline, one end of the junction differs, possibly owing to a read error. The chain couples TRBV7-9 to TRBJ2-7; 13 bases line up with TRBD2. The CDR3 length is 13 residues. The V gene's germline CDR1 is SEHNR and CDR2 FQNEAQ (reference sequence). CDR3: CSSSRTSGSEQYF. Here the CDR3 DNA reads TGTTCCAGCAGCCGGACTAGCGGGAGCGAGCAGTACTTC.

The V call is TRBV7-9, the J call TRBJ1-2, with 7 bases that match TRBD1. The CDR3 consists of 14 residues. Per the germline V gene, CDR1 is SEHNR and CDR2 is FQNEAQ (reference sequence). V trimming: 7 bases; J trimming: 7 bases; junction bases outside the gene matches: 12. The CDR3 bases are TGTGCCAGCACCACCTCGACAGGGCCGCGTGGCTACACCTTC. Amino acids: CASTTSTGPRGYTF.

CDR3 residues: CASSLGTGSNQPQHF. The CDR3 region has the DNA TGCGCCAGCAGCTTAGGGACAGGGAGCAATCAGCCCCAGCATTTT. V gene TRBV5-1 combines with J gene TRBJ1-5; 9 bases are a match to TRBD1. The V gene's germline CDR1 is SGHRS and CDR2 YFSETQ. The CDR3 length is 15 residues. J was trimmed by 1 base and V by 2 bases; bases with no gene match: 1.

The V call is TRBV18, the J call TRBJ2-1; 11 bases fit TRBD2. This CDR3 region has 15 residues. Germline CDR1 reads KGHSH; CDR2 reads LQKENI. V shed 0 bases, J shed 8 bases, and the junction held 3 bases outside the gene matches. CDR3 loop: CASSPPTSGKDEQFF. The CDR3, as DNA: TGTGCCAGCTCACCACCGACTAGCGGGAAAGATGAGCAGTTCTTC.

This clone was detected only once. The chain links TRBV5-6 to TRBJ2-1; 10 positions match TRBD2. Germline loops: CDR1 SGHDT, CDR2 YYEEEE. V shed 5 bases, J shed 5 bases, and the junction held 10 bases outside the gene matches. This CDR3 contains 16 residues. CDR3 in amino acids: CASRKSSGSPDNEQFF. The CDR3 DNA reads TGTGCCAGCAGGAAGTCTAGCGGGAGCCCCGACAATGAGCAGTTCTTC.

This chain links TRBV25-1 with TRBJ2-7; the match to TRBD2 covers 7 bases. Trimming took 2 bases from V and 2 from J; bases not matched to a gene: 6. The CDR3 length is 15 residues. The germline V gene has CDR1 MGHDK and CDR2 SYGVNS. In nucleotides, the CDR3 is TGTGCCAGCAGTGAAACCCGGGACTATACCTACGAGCAGTACTTC. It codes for CASSETRDYTYEQYF.

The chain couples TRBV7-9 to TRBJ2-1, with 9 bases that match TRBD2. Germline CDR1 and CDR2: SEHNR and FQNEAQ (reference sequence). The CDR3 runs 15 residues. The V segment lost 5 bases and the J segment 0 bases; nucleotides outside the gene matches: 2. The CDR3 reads CASSRSGSSYNEQFF. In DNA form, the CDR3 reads TGTGCCAGCAGCCGTAGCGGGAGCTCCTACAATGAGCAGTTCTTC.

The CDR3 here is CASSFARSTSEQYF. CDR3 in DNA: TGTGCCAGCAGTTTTGCGAGGTCGACCTCCGAGCAGTACTTC. The chain carries TRBV27 and TRBJ2-7; no definite D call. The CDR3 covers 14 residues. The germline gives CDR1 MNHEY, CDR2 SMNVEV (reference sequence). V gave up 3 bases and J gave up 6 bases, with 15 bases separating them.

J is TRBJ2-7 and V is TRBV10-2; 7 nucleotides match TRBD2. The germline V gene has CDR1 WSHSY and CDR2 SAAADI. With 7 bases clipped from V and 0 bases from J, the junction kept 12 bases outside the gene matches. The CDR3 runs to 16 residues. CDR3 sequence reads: CASTPRLGGSSYEQYF. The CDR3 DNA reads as TGCGCCAGCACCCCTCGGCTAGGCGGGAGCTCCTACGAGCAGTACTTC.